The clone carrying this T cell receptor beta chain was detected many times. Its target is unknown. This sample is part of a study of T cells after yellow fever vaccination. Broader study findings: From the bulk population, abundant clonotypes could contaminate and appear within FACS-sorted repertoires. Most clones from primary vaccination resurfaced after the booster (around 95% CD4, 75% to 90% CD8). Secondary responses were weaker yet peaked faster, day 5 versus 15.

The CDR3 covers 13 residues. The V end was cut by 2 bases, the J end by 5 bases, with 7 bases between. Germline lookup yields CDR1 KGHSH and CDR2 LQKENI. It was through 5'RACE template switching that TCR cDNA was made, with a universal primer site and UMIs added. Each CDR3 protein gets one entry after TCRdb re-called the 5' RACE reads with MiXCR. The sample gives over 300,000 distinct CDR3 sequences, less than 4.5% of which show up once; 23% is in the top ten. The J gene is TRBJ2-1, the V gene TRBV18; D is unclear. The sequence derives from a man younger than 35 who received the YFV17D yellow fever vaccine. Material: PBMCs, obtained on the day of the yellow fever booster vaccination. CDR3 sequence: CASSPAQNNEQFF. DNA of the CDR3: TGTGCCAGCTCACCAGCACAGAACAATGAGCAGTTCTTC.